A single sample is the source of the 18 T cell receptor beta chains below, sequenced in a study of blood T cells in healthy people across ages. A second PCR of about 7 to 11 cycles used a sample-barcoded 5' primer and a J-beta primer mix. TCRdb recomputed calls from the 5' RACE reads with MiXCR, one row per CDR3 protein. The repertoire has 600,000 to 650,000 distinct CDR3 sequences, 58% of them found once; the top ten carry 35% to 40%. The sample taken for sequencing was blood. These receptors came from a man in his 60s in good health.

This clonotype was seen a few times. The chain couples TRBV5-1 to TRBJ1-6; D unresolved. V lost 0 bases and J 7 bases, leaving 11 bases between the germline ends. CDR3 length: 15 amino acids. CDR1 and CDR2 (germline): SGHRS, YFSETQ. CDR3 DNA: TGCGCCAGCAGCTTGGAGGCGGCGAGGAATTCACCCCTCCACTTT. It codes for CASSLEAARNSPLHF.

This clonotype appeared a single time. The chain employs TRBV7-9 and TRBJ2-1; possibly TRBD2 for D (6 bases). The length of the CDR3 is 14 residues. V was trimmed by 1 base and J by 7 bases, leaving 11 bases between them. Germline V gives CDR1 SEHNR, CDR2 FQNEAQ (reference sequence). CDR3 nucleotides: TGTGCCAGCAGCTTAGTGGCTAGCGTAAATGAGCAGTTCTTC. As protein: CASSLVASVNEQFF.

This clonotype was picked up one time. The chain recombines TRBV20-1 with TRBJ2-1; 11 bases are a match to TRBD2. Trimming took 2 bases from V and 6 from J; bases not matched to a gene: 6. Per the germline V gene, CDR1 is DFQATT and CDR2 is SNEGSKA (reference sequence). This CDR3 comprises 15 residues. The CDR3 loop is CSARLSGLAGNEQFF. DNA of the CDR3: TGCAGTGCTAGACTATCCGGACTAGCGGGCAATGAGCAGTTCTTC.

The rearrangement links TRBV10-3 to TRBJ1-2; the D gene is possibly TRBD1 (6 bases). V was shortened by 6 bases and J by 7 bases, with 18 bases between the two germline ends. Per germline, CDR1 ENHRY and CDR2 SYGVKD. This CDR3 contains 14 residues. CDR3 region: CAIRVDRSAGGYTF. In DNA, the CDR3 is TGTGCCATCAGAGTTGACAGGTCGGCTGGTGGCTACACCTTC.

CDR3 sequence: CSSWTGSSGTEAFF. The CDR3 nucleotides read TGCAGCTCGTGGACAGGCTCCTCCGGCACTGAAGCTTTCTTT. The chain combines TRBV29-1 with TRBJ1-1; TRBD1 matches at 7 bases. With V trimmed by 8 bases and J by 4 bases, 13 bases remained unmatched. This CDR3 has 14 amino acids. Germline V gene lookup returns CDR1 SQVTM and CDR2 ANQGSEA.

This rearrangement joins TRBV6-6 to TRBJ2-1, with D unresolved. The CDR3 spans 13 residues. V lost 6 bases, J lost 8 bases, and 14 bases lay in between. CDR1 is MNHNY and CDR2 is SVGAGI in the germline V gene (reference sequence). CDR3 nucleotide sequence: TGTGCCAGCAGCGCCGTGGTGGGCGATGAGCAGTTCTTC. Translation gives CASSAVVGDEQFF.

V is TRBV6-5 and J is TRBJ2-1; 9 bases fit TRBD1. J was trimmed by 6 bases and V by 5 bases; bases with no gene match: 5. CDR1 is MNHEY, CDR2 SVGAGI, per germline. CDR3 length: 14 amino acids. CDR3 in amino acids: CASSGDRVSNEQFF. In DNA, the CDR3 is TGTGCCAGCAGTGGGGACAGGGTAAGCAATGAGCAGTTCTTC.

This clonotype was seen a handful of times. The chain uses TRBV5-1 and TRBJ1-6; D is undetermined. Trimming stripped 4 bases from V and 8 bases from J, with 16 bases between. This CDR3 contains 15 residues. The V gene's germline CDR1 is SGHRS and CDR2 YFSETQ. CDR3 sequence reads: CASSPLAGQDSPLHF. The CDR3 DNA is TGCGCCAGCAGCCCCCTTGCCGGGCAGGATTCACCCCTCCACTTT. Drawing the rest from reference TRBV5-1 and TRBJ1-6, the complete variable domain is KAGVTQTPRYLIKTRGQQVTLSCSPISGHRSVSWYQQTPGQGLQFLFEYFSETQRNKGNFPGRFSGRQFSNSRSEMNVSTLELGDSALYLCASSPLAGQDSPLHFGNGTRLTVT.

The V and J genes are TRBV15 and TRBJ2-3; D is unresolved. This CDR3 contains 15 residues. Germline V CDR1 and CDR2: LNHNV, YYDKDF (reference sequence). V lost 0 bases and J lost 6, with 13 bases in between. The CDR3 bases are TGTGCCACCAGCAGAGATGGAATTGGGGATGATACGCAGTATTTT. Translating it yields CATSRDGIGDDTQYF.

This clonotype came up once. This chain connects TRBV9 to TRBJ1-1; maybe TRBD1 (5 bases). The CDR3 is 16 amino acids. Trimming pared 0 bases from V and 5 bases from J, leaving 17 bases between. CDR1 SGDLS and CDR2 YYNGEE come from the germline V gene. As DNA, the CDR3 is TGTGCCAGCAGCGTAGTCAGGGCCTCTGGGGGAACTGAAGCTTTCTTT. Amino acids: CASSVVRASGGTEAFF.

The CDR3 is CSARKGGLGYEQYF. The CDR3 nucleotides read TGCAGTGCGCGGAAAGGGGGCTTAGGCTACGAGCAGTACTTC. This sequence joins TRBV20-1 and TRBJ2-7, with 7 bases identical to TRBD1. Germline CDR1 DFQATT, CDR2 SNEGSKA (reference sequence). The junction had 11 bases not matched to a gene; V was cut back by 6 bases and J by 3 bases. The CDR3 has 14 amino acids.

The chain is built from TRBV3-1 and TRBJ2-5; D may correspond to TRBD1 or TRBD2 (5 bases each). This CDR3 comprises 14 residues. V lost 4 bases to trimming and J lost 1 base, with 10 bases between them. CDR1 and CDR2 (germline): LGHDT, YNNKEL (reference sequence). The CDR3 reads CASSRDPAQETQYF. The CDR3 DNA reads TGTGCCAGCAGCCGGGACCCCGCCCAAGAGACCCAGTACTTC.

The table lists this clonotype with a count of one. The chain couples TRBV7-9 to TRBJ2-7; 8 bases map to TRBD1. V was pared by 5 bases and J by 2 bases, with 5 bases of the junction left unmatched. The CDR3 extends over 14 amino acids. Germline V gives CDR1 SEHNR, CDR2 FQNEAQ (reference sequence). Here the CDR3 reads CASSDRDRPYEQYF. The CDR3 nucleotides read TGTGCCAGCAGCGACCGGGACAGGCCCTACGAGCAGTACTTC.

V and J are TRBV29-1 and TRBJ2-4; possibly TRBD1 or TRBD2 for D (5 bases each). Trimming took off 3 bases at V and 3 bases at J, with 12 bases between the two ends. The CDR3 has 14 amino acids. The germline gives CDR1 SQVTM, CDR2 ANQGSEA. The CDR3: CSVDSGAGKNIQYF. The CDR3 nucleotides are TGCAGCGTTGATTCCGGGGCTGGCAAAAACATTCAGTACTTC.

The chain employs TRBV6-5 and TRBJ2-7; TRBD1 agrees at 12 bases. The CDR3 has 15 residues. Per the germline V gene, CDR1 is MNHEY and CDR2 is SVGAGI. Trimming removed 7 bases from V and 4 bases from J; junction bases left unmatched: 8. The CDR3 coding sequence is TGTGCCAGCATCCCCGGGACAGGGGGCATGTACGAGCAGTACTTC. Protein product: CASIPGTGGMYEQYF.

The V gene is TRBV2, the J gene TRBJ2-4, with a weak D call TRBD1 (6 bases). V was cut by 7 bases and J by 0 bases, with 10 bases left in between. The CDR3 consists of 14 residues. Looked up from germline, CDR1 is SNHLY and CDR2 is FYNNEI. The CDR3 coding sequence is TGTGCCAGCACCCTGGACAGAGCCAAAAACATTCAGTACTTC. Its protein product is CASTLDRAKNIQYF.

In this sample, this clonotype turned up a few times. The chain employs TRBV20-1 and TRBJ2-5, with 9 bases fitting TRBD2. CDR1 and CDR2 from the germline V gene are DFQATT and SNEGSKA (reference sequence). This CDR3 contains 14 residues. Unmatched junction bases numbered 4, after V lost 4 bases and J lost 1 base. CDR3 loop: CSANPGLAQETQYF. The CDR3, as DNA: TGCAGTGCTAACCCGGGACTAGCCCAAGAGACCCAGTACTTC.

The rearrangement uses TRBV11-2 and TRBJ2-1; D uncertain. The V gene's germline CDR1 is SGHAT and CDR2 FQNNGV. V lost 4 bases and J lost 3, with 13 bases in between. The CDR3 loop spans 15 amino acids. The CDR3, as DNA: TGTGCCAGCAGCTCCCCGCGGACGAACTACAATGAGCAGTTCTTC. As protein: CASSSPRTNYNEQFF.